The TCR beta chain described here comes from a study of PD-1 blockade in classical Hodgkin lymphoma. Study-wide results and caveats: Those starting nivolumab under 1 year post-ASCT were excluded.

As to this clone: Its antigen is as yet unknown.

After autologous stem cell transplantation all patients relapsed, and prior brentuximab vedotin exposure differed between cohorts. Some clones are missing from TCRdb's copy, which holds only in-frame ones; the method was immunoSEQ multiplex PCR. This table has 98,000 or so clones, 80% to 90% appearing once. Deletions cut 3 bases from V and 8 bases from J, with 24 bases between. Germline values: CDR1 SGDLS, CDR2 YYNGEE. This CDR3 is 17 amino acids long. This clonotype originated in a human donor with classical Hodgkin lymphoma. The material was peripheral blood mononuclear cells (PBMCs), obtained before the second cycle of nivolumab. The genes are TRBV9 and TRBJ2-1; TRBD1 or TRBD2 may be the D gene (5 bases each). The CDR3 DNA is TGTGCCAGCAGCGACTCCGGGACCACTTTAGTGGTCGATGAGCAGTTCTTC. Translation gives CASSDSGTTLVVDEQFF.